This T cell receptor (beta chain) was identified in a study of HIV-infected patients and healthy controls. No cell fractionation was done, so the repertoire covers all unsorted peripheral blood T cells. This clonotype was observed many times. The CDR3 is made up of 17 amino acids. The V gene lost 0 bases and the J gene lost 4 bases, with 16 bases spanning the gap. Germline values: CDR1 MNHEY, CDR2 SVGAGI. Reverse transcription used roughly 450 ng RNA and constant-region primers for alpha and beta. Using multiplexing indices, alpha and beta chain libraries were generated apart by chain-specific third strand synthesis. TCRdb processed the 5' RACE reads anew with MiXCR; each CDR3 protein has one entry. In the table there are about 16,000 distinct CDR3 sequences, under 9.5% of which are singletons.

The sequencing input was blood. This receptor was identified in an adult in good health. V gene TRBV6-5 combines with J gene TRBJ1-3; possibly TRBD1 for D (5 bases). CDR3 loop: CASSYSSYGGSGNTIYF. The CDR3 DNA follows: TGTGCCAGCAGTTACTCGAGTTACGGGGGATCCGGAAACACCATATATTTT.